This T cell receptor (beta chain) appears in the sequencing data of a study of blood T cell repertoires in COVID-19. About the research overall: Acute-phase and convalescent COVID-19 samples originated in the United States, Italy and Spain. The cDNA or gDNA used as material had been derived from T cells, B-cell-depleted T cells, or PBMCs.

Per the original data handling: By means of reference gene primer amplification, nucleated cell counts were estimated. TCRdb's table, derived via immunoSEQ multiplex PCR, lists solely in-frame clones and lacks some. V, J and clone size are those of that table, while D and trimming were read from the DNA. Of more than 75,000 clones in the sample, 87% were seen once. Trimming pared 7 bases from V and 4 bases from J, leaving 16 bases between. This CDR3 has 14 amino acids. From germline, CDR1 is SNHLY and CDR2 FYNNEI. The source of this sequence is a man younger than 45 with acute or convalescent COVID-19. The sample comprised peripheral blood. The V call is TRBV2, the J call TRBJ1-1, with TRBD1 as a possible D gene (5 bases). CDR3 sequence: CASNDNAGGTEAFF. CDR3 DNA sequence: TGTGCCAGCAATGACAATGCCGGGGGCACTGAAGCTTTCTTT.